A selection of T cell receptor beta chains follows, all from one sample in a study of cytomegalovirus exposure and HLA in healthy donors. This table comes from immunoSEQ multiplex PCR, and its TCRdb copy is limited to in-frame clones, with some not included. The data show 45,000 or so clones, and the top ten clones hold roughly a sixth. The specimen was PBMCs. The receptors were gathered from a male donor in good health and CMV-seronegative. The CDR3 runs from the conserved cysteine through the conserved F or W. The D gene is left open where the match is weak.

D gene: NA; J gene: TRBJ2-2; V gene: TRBV4-3; CDR3 protein: CASSQDFRPGTGELFF; CDR3 DNA: TGCGCCAGCAGCCAAGATTTTAGACCGGGAACCGGGGAGCTGTTTTTT
D gene: TRBD1; J gene: TRBJ1-5; V gene: TRBV6-1; CDR3 protein: CASSEFGDRGNQPQHF; CDR3 DNA: TGTGCCAGCAGTGAGTTCGGGGACAGGGGCAATCAGCCCCAGCATTTT
D gene: NA; J gene: TRBJ2-1; V gene: TRBV9; CDR3 protein: CASSASRELVHEQFF; CDR3 DNA: TGTGCCAGCAGCGCCTCGAGGGAGTTGGTCCATGAGCAGTTCTTC
D gene: NA; J gene: TRBJ2-3; V gene: TRBV9; CDR3 protein: CASSVGGAGRSDTQYF; CDR3 DNA: TGTGCCAGCAGCGTAGGGGGCGCAGGGCGGTCAGATACGCAGTATTTT
D gene: TRBD1; J gene: TRBJ1-2; V gene: TRBV19; CDR3 protein: CASTSTGTGYTF; CDR3 DNA: TGTGCCAGTACTTCGACAGGGACCGGCTACACCTTC
D gene: NA; J gene: TRBJ1-2; V gene: TRBV19; CDR3 protein: CASSEAGRGYGYTF; CDR3 DNA: TGTGCCAGTAGTGAGGCAGGGAGGGGGTATGGCTACACCTTC
D gene: NA; J gene: TRBJ1-1; V gene: TRBV25-1; CDR3 protein: CASNGGKAFF; CDR3 DNA: TGTGCCAGCAACGGGGGTAAGGCTTTCTTT
D gene: NA; J gene: TRBJ2-7; V gene: TRBV5-5; CDR3 protein: CASSLDQGSYEQYF; CDR3 DNA: TGTGCCAGCAGCTTGGATCAGGGGAGCTACGAGCAGTACTTC
D gene: TRBD1; J gene: TRBJ1-1; V gene: TRBV30; CDR3 protein: CAWINRGNTEAFF; CDR3 DNA: TGTGCCTGGATAAACAGGGGGAACACTGAAGCTTTCTTT
D gene: NA; J gene: TRBJ1-1; V gene: TRBV29-1; CDR3 protein: CSVAGGLRTEAFF; CDR3 DNA: TGCAGCGTGGCCGGGGGTCTTCGGACTGAAGCTTTCTTT
D gene: TRBD1; J gene: TRBJ2-7; V gene: TRBV6-6; CDR3 protein: CASSSPRGRGLYEQYF; CDR3 DNA: TGTGCCAGCAGCTCCCCCCGAGGCAGGGGGCTATACGAGCAGTACTTC
D gene: NA; J gene: TRBJ2-5; V gene: TRBV4-1; CDR3 protein: CASSLLGGGNKETQYF; CDR3 DNA: TGCGCCAGCAGCCTCCTTGGGGGAGGTAATAAGGAGACCCAGTACTTC
D gene: NA; J gene: TRBJ2-3; V gene: TRBV19; CDR3 protein: CASSTQGWADTQYF; CDR3 DNA: TGTGCCAGTAGTACACAGGGCTGGGCAGATACGCAGTATTTT
D gene: TRBD1; J gene: TRBJ2-5; V gene: TRBV5-6; CDR3 protein: CASSGTGAGETQYF; CDR3 DNA: TGTGCCAGCAGCGGGACAGGGGCGGGAGAGACCCAGTACTTC
D gene: TRBD1; J gene: TRBJ1-2; V gene: TRBV18; CDR3 protein: CASSRETGNDYGYTF; CDR3 DNA: TGTGCCAGCTCACGAGAGACAGGGAATGACTATGGCTACACCTTC
D gene: TRBD1; J gene: TRBJ1-6; V gene: TRBV30; CDR3 protein: CAWSGTGEESSPLHF; CDR3 DNA: TGTGCCTGGAGTGGGACAGGGGAGGAGAGTTCACCCCTCCACTTT
D gene: TRBD2; J gene: TRBJ2-3; V gene: TRBV5-1; CDR3 protein: CASSLRGVNTDTQYF; CDR3 DNA: TGCGCCAGCAGCTTGCGGGGGGTAAACACAGATACGCAGTATTTT
D gene: NA; J gene: TRBJ2-7; V gene: TRBV7-5; CDR3 protein: CARSALRTGEGLRTYEQYF; CDR3 DNA: TGTGCCAGAAGCGCCCTCCGGACAGGGGAAGGGCTTAGGACCTACGAGCAGTACTTC
D gene: TRBD1; J gene: TRBJ1-2; V gene: TRBV5-5; CDR3 protein: CASSERTGDNYGYTF; CDR3 DNA: TGTGCCAGCAGCGAAAGGACAGGCGACAACTATGGCTACACCTTC
D gene: NA; J gene: TRBJ1-2; V gene: TRBV9; CDR3 protein: CASSVAPQNYGYTF; CDR3 DNA: TGTGCCAGCAGCGTAGCTCCCCAGAACTATGGCTACACCTTC
D gene: TRBD2; J gene: TRBJ2-5; V gene: TRBV7-6; CDR3 protein: CASSLPPSGEETQYF; CDR3 DNA: TGTGCCAGCAGCCTCCCCCCTAGCGGTGAAGAGACCCAGTACTTC
D gene: TRBD1; J gene: TRBJ1-1; V gene: TRBV4-2; CDR3 protein: CASSQDQTGWNTEAFF; CDR3 DNA: TGTGCCAGCAGCCAAGACCAGACAGGGTGGAACACTGAAGCTTTCTTT
D gene: NA; J gene: TRBJ1-1; V gene: TRBV27; CDR3 protein: CASSLGGRSEAFF; CDR3 DNA: TGTGCCAGCAGTTTAGGGGGGAGGAGTGAAGCTTTCTTT
D gene: NA; J gene: TRBJ1-1; V gene: TRBV19; CDR3 protein: CASSIEGDREAFF; CDR3 DNA: TGTGCCAGTAGTATAGAGGGCGACAGAGAAGCTTTCTTT
D gene: NA; J gene: TRBJ1-2; V gene: TRBV19; CDR3 protein: CASRGRGTNYGYTF; CDR3 DNA: TGTGCCAGTAGGGGTCGGGGAACTAACTATGGCTACACCTTC
D gene: NA; J gene: TRBJ2-7; V gene: TRBV30; CDR3 protein: CAWSTGPRSYEQYF; CDR3 DNA: TGTGCCTGGAGTACAGGGCCCCGCTCCTACGAGCAGTACTTC
D gene: NA; J gene: TRBJ1-2; V gene: TRBV6-5; CDR3 protein: CASSQGLGYTF; CDR3 DNA: TGTGCCAGCAGCCAGGGACTTGGCTACACCTTC
D gene: TRBD1; J gene: TRBJ1-5; V gene: TRBV29-1; CDR3 protein: CSVGDRRSQPQHF; CDR3 DNA: TGCAGCGTAGGGGACAGGCGGAGTCAGCCCCAGCATTTT
D gene: NA; J gene: TRBJ2-2; V gene: TRBV15; CDR3 protein: CATSTGQGGTGELFF; CDR3 DNA: TGTGCCACCAGCACCGGCCAGGGGGGAACCGGGGAGCTGTTTTTT
D gene: NA; J gene: TRBJ2-6; V gene: TRBV18; CDR3 protein: CASSPRRSGANVLTF; CDR3 DNA: TGTGCCAGCTCACCGCGGCGCTCTGGGGCCAACGTCCTGACTTTC
D gene: NA; J gene: TRBJ1-6; V gene: TRBV6-1; CDR3 protein: CASSENSSQGTSPLHF; CDR3 DNA: TGTGCCAGCAGTGAAAACAGTTCGCAGGGAACTTCACCCCTCCACTTT
D gene: NA; J gene: TRBJ1-2; V gene: TRBV5-1; CDR3 protein: CASSLDPPVRGYTF; CDR3 DNA: TGCGCCAGCAGCTTGGATCCCCCGGTGAGGGGCTACACCTTC
D gene: NA; J gene: TRBJ1-4; V gene: TRBV9; CDR3 protein: CASSARQSTNEKLFF; CDR3 DNA: TGTGCCAGCAGCGCTCGACAGTCAACTAATGAAAAACTGTTTTTT